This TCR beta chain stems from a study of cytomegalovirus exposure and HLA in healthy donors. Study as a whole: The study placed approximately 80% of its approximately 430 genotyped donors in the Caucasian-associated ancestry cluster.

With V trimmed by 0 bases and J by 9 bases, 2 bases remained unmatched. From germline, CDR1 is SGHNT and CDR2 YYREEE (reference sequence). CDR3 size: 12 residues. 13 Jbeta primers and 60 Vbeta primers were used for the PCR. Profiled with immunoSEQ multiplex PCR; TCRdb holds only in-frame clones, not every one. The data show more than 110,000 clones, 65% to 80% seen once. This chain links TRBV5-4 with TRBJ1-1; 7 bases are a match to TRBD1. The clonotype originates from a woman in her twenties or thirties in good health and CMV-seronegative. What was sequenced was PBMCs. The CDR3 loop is CASSLEGQKAFF. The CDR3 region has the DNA TGTGCCAGCAGCTTGGAGGGACAGAAAGCTTTCTTT.